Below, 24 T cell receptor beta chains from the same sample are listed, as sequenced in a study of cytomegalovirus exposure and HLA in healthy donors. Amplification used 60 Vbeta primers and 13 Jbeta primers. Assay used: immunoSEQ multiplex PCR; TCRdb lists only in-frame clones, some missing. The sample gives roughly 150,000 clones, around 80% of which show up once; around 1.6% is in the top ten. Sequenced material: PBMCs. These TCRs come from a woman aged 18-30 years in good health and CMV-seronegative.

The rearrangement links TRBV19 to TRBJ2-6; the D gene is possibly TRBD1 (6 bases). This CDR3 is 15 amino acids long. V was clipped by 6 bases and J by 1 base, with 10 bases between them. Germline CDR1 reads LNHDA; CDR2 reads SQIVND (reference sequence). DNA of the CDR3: TGTGCCAGTAGAGGGGGAGATTCTGGGGCCAACGTCCTGACTTTC. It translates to CASRGGDSGANVLTF.

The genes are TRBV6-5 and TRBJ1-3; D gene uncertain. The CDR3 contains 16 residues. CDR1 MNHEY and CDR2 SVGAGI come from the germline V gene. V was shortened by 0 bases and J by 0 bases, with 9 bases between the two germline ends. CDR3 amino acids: CASSYSAANSGNTIYF. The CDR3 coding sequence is TGTGCCAGCAGTTACTCGGCGGCAAACTCTGGAAACACCATATATTTT.

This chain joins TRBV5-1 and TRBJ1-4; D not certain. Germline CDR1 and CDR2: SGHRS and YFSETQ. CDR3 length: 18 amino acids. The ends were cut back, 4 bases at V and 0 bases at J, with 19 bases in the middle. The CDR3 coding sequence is TGCGCCAGCAGCCCCGCGGTAGAGTGGGTTGCAACTAATGAAAAACTGTTTTTT. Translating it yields CASSPAVEWVATNEKLFF.

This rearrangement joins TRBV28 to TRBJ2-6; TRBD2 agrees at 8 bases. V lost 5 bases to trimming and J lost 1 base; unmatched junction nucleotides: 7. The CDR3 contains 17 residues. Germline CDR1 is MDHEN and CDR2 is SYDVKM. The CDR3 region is CASSAPGGGSGANVLTF. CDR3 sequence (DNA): TGTGCCAGCAGTGCCCCCGGGGGGGGTTCTGGGGCCAACGTCCTGACTTTC.

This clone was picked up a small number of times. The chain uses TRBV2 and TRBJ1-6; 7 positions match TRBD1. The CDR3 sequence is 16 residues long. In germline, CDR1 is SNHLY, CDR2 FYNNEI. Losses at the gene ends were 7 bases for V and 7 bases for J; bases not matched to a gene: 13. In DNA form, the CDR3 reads TGTGCCAGCAACTCAGGGACAGAAGCCCTCAATTCACCCCTCCACTTT. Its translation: CASNSGTEALNSPLHF.

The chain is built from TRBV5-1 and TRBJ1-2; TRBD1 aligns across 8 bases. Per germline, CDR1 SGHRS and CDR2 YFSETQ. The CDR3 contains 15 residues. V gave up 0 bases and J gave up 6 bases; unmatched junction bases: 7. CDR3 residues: CASSLVPGGADGYTF. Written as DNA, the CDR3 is TGCGCCAGCAGCTTGGTGCCAGGGGGCGCGGATGGCTACACCTTC.

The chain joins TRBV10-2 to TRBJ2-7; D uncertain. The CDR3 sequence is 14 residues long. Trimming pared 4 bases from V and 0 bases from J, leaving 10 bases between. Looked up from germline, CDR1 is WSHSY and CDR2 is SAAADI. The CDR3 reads CASSAAIGSYEQYF. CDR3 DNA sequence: TGCGCCAGCAGTGCCGCCATCGGCTCCTACGAGCAGTACTTC.

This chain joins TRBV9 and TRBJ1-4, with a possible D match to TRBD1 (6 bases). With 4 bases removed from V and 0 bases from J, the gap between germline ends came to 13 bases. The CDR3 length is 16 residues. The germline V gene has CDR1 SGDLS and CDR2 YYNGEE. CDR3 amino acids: CASSPGQLATNEKLFF. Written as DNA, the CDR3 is TGTGCCAGCAGCCCAGGACAGCTCGCAACTAATGAAAAACTGTTTTTT.

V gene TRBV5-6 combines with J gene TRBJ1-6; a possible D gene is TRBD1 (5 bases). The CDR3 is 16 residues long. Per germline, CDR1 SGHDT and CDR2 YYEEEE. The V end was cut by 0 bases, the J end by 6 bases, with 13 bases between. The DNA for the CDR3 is TGTGCCAGCAGCTTGGGTGGTCAGGGTGTTAATTCACCCCTCCACTTT. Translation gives CASSLGGQGVNSPLHF.

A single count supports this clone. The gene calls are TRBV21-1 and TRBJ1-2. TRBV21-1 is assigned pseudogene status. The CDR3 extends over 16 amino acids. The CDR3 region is CASSKSVSGKDYGYTF. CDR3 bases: TGTGCCAGCAGCAAATCAGTGAGCGGCAAGGACTATGGCTACACCTTC.

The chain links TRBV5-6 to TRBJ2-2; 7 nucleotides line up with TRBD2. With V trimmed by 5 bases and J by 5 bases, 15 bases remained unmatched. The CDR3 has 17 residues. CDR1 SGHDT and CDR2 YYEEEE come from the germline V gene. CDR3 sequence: CASRPTAGWEGTGELFF. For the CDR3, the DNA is TGTGCCAGCAGACCGACCGCGGGCTGGGAGGGGACCGGGGAGCTGTTTTTT.

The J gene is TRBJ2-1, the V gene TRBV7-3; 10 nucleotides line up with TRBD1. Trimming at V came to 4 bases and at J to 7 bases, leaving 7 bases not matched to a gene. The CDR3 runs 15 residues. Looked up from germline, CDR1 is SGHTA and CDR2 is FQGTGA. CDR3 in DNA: TGTGCCAGCAGCTCCTCGGGACAGGGGTTGAATGAGCAGTTCTTC. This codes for CASSSSGQGLNEQFF.

CDR3: CASSQVWSSYNEQFF. The CDR3 DNA reads as TGCGCCAGCAGCCAAGTGTGGAGCTCCTACAATGAGCAGTTCTTC. The chain recombines TRBV4-1 with TRBJ2-1, with D hard to call. Trimming cost V 1 base and J 0 bases, with 7 bases left between them. Per germline, CDR1 MGHRA and CDR2 YSYEKL. This CDR3 contains 15 residues.

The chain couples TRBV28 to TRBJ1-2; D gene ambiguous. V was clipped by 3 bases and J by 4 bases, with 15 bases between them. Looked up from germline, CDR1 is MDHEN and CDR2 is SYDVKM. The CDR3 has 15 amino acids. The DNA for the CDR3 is TGTGCCAGCAGTTTGGTAGCAGTGAACGTCTATGGCTACACCTTC. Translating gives CASSLVAVNVYGYTF.

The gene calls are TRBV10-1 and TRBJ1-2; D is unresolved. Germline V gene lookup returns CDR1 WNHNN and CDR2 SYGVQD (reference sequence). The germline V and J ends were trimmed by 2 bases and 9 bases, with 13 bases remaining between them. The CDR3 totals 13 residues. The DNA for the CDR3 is TGCGCCAGCAGTGAGGCCGATGGGAGAAGCTACACCTTC. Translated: CASSEADGRSYTF.

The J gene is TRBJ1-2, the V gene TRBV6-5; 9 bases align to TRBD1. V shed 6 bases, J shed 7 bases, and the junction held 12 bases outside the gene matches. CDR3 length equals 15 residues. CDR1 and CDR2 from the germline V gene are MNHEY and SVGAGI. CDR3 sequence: CASSRAGTGKGGYTF. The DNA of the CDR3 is TGTGCCAGCAGCCGGGCCGGGACAGGGAAGGGTGGCTACACCTTC.

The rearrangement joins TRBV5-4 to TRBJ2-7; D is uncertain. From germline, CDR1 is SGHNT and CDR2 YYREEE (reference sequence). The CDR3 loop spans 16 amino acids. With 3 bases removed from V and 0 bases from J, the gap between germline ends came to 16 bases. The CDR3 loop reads CASSSSLDRSSYEQYF. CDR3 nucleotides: TGTGCCAGCAGCTCAAGCCTAGACCGGAGCTCCTACGAGCAGTACTTC.

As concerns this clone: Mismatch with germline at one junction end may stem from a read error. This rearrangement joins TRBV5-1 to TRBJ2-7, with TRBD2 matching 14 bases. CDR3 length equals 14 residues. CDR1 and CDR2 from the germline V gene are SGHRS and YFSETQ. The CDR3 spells CASSLGTSGGPRSF. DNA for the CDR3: TGCGCCAGCAGCTTGGGGACTAGCGGGGGGCCAAGGTCGTTC.

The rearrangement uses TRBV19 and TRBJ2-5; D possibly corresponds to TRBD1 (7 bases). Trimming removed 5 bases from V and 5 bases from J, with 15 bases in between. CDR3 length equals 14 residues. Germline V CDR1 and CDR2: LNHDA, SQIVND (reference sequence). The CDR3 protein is CASSPQGGWETQYF. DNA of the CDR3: TGTGCCAGTAGTCCCCAGGGGGGATGGGAGACCCAGTACTTC.

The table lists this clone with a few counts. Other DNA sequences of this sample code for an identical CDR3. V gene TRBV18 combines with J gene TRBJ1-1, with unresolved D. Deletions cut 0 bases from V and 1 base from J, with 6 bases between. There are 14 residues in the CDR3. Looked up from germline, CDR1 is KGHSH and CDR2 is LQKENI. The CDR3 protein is CASSPPNGNTEAFF. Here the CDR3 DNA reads TGTGCCAGCTCACCACCGAACGGGAACACTGAAGCTTTCTTT. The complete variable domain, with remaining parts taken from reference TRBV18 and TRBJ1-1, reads NAGVMQNPRHLVRRRGQEARLRCSPMKGHSHVYWYRQLPEEGLKFMVYLQKENIIDESGMPKERFSAEFPKEGPSILRIQQVVRGDSAAYFCASSPPNGNTEAFFGQGTRLTVV.

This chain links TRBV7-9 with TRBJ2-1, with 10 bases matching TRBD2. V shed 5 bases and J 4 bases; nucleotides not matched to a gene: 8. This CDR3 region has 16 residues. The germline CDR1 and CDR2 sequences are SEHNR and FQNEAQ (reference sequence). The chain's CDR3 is CASSRRVAGGYNEQFF. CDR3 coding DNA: TGTGCCAGCAGCCGGAGGGTAGCGGGGGGTTACAATGAGCAGTTCTTC.

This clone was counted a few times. CDR3 in amino acids: CASSKGEWSYEQYF. The CDR3, as DNA: TGTGCCAGTAGTAAGGGAGAGTGGTCTTACGAGCAGTACTTC. The chain couples TRBV19 to TRBJ2-7, with D possibly TRBD2 on 5 matching bases. The CDR3 has 14 residues. Germline V gene sequence: CDR1 LNHDA, CDR2 SQIVND (reference sequence). V was cut by 4 bases and J by 4 bases, with 14 bases left in between.

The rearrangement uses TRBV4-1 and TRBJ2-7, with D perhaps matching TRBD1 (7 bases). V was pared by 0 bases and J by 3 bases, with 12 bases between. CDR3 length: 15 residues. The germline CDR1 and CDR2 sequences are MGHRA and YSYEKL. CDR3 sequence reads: CASSQDQGGGYEQYF. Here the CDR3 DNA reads TGCGCCAGCAGCCAAGACCAGGGGGGAGGCTACGAGCAGTACTTC.

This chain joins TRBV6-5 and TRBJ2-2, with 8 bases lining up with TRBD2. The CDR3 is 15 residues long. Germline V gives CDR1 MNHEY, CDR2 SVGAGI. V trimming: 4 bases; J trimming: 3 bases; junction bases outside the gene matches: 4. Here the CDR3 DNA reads TGTGCCAGCAGTTCCCGGGGGGGCGACACCGGGGAGCTGTTTTTT. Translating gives CASSSRGGDTGELFF.